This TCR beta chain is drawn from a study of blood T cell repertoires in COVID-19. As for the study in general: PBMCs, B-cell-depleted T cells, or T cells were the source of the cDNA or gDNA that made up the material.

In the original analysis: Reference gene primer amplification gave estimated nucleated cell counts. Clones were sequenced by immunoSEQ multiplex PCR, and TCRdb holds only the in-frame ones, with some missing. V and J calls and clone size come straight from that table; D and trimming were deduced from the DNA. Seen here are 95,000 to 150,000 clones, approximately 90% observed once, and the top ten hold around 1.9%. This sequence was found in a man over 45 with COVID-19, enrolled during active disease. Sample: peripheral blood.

CDR3 DNA sequence: TGTGCCAGCAGCTTAGGTGGAGGGGTTGGTATTTACTGCACTGAAGCTTTCTTT. Its protein is CASSLGGGVGIYCTEAFF. The V call is TRBV11-3, the J call TRBJ1-1; maybe TRBD1 (5 bases). The CDR3 is 18 residues long. CDR1 is SGHNT, CDR2 YENEEA, per germline. V lost 1 base and J 4 bases, leaving 22 bases between the germline ends.